This T cell receptor (beta chain) was obtained from a study of patients and donors after allogeneic stem cell transplantation. This clonotype was seen at least ten times. TCRdb itself ran the RT-PCR reads through MiXCR, one entry per CDR3 protein. The table includes approximately 250,000 distinct CDR3 sequences, about 14% detected once. This CDR3 has 16 residues. V lost 6 bases, J lost 4 bases, and 11 bases stayed unmatched. The chain recombines TRBV12-3 or TRBV12-4 with TRBJ2-5; 10 bases fit TRBD1. What was sequenced was blood, either unsorted or a sorted T cell fraction (not recorded which). The source of this sequence is a human donor who was either an allogeneic HSCT recipient or a stem cell or donor lymphocyte infusion donor (not recorded which). It is not recorded whose cells these are; they may come from a transplant donor. The CDR3 region has the DNA TGTGCCAGCAGCCCATTAGGGACAGGGGTCGGAGAGACCCAGTACTTC. Protein sequence: CASSPLGTGVGETQYF.